A single T cell receptor beta chain is shown here with its context. This entry is derived from a study of CD8 T cells in Susac syndrome. The germline V gene has CDR1 SGHRS and CDR2 YFSETQ. Trimming cost V 0 bases and J 8 bases, with 15 bases left between them. There are 16 residues in the CDR3. RNA in amounts of roughly 0.5 to 1 ug was reverse transcribed with random hexamers. MiXCR, applied by TCRdb to the immunoSEQ multiplex PCR reads, yields one record per CDR3 protein. The table includes 150,000 to 200,000 distinct CDR3 sequences, approximately 95% detected once. This receptor was taken from a human donor with Susac syndrome. The sample taken for sequencing was CD8+ T cells from PBMCs. This rearrangement joins TRBV5-1 to TRBJ1-6; tentative D call: TRBD1 (5 bases). CDR3 region: CASSLAVGPADSPLHF. As DNA, the CDR3 is TGCGCCAGCAGCTTGGCCGTGGGGCCGGCGGATTCACCCCTCCACTTT. The whole variable domain, filled in from reference TRBV5-1 and TRBJ1-6, reads KAGVTQTPRYLIKTRGQQVTLSCSPISGHRSVSWYQQTPGQGLQFLFEYFSETQRNKGNFPGRFSGRQFSNSRSEMNVSTLELGDSALYLCASSLAVGPADSPLHFGNGTRLTVT.